This TCR beta chain was identified during a study of Graves' ophthalmopathy and Graves' hyperthyroidism. Patients were excluded if they had other autoimmune diseases or uncontrolled infections, and likewise if pregnancy or lactation applied. RNA transcripts yielded amplified TCR beta CDR3 regions. The first round was an RT-PCR with HTBI primers, and the second round was a multiplex PCR. TCRdb fed the multiplex PCR reads into MiXCR, producing one record per CDR3 protein. This sample has 580,000 or so distinct CDR3 sequences, with approximately 35% found just once. Germline-derived CDR1 and CDR2 are SQVTM and ANQGSEA. The CDR3 is 14 residues long. Trimming stripped 5 bases from V and 1 base from J, with 14 bases between.

J is TRBJ2-5 and V is TRBV29-1; a weak D match, TRBD2 (6 bases). This clonotype was sampled from an adult man with Graves' hyperthyroidism. Sequences were obtained from peripheral blood or thyroid tissue (not recorded which). For the CDR3, the DNA is TGCAGCGTTCCGACCTCGGGGGTCCAAGAGACCCAGTACTTC. Residues: CSVPTSGVQETQYF.